The clone carrying this T cell receptor (beta chain) was recorded once. This CDR3 contains 13 residues. Trimming cost V 5 bases and J 9 bases; bases outside gene matches: 9. Per the germline V gene, CDR1 is MNHEY and CDR2 is SMNVEV (reference sequence). In the original analysis: Reference gene primer amplification in the assay estimated nucleated cell counts. Generated by immunoSEQ multiplex PCR, the TCRdb table keeps only in-frame clones and is missing some. V, J and clone size derive from that table, while D and trimming were established from the DNA sequence. The profile shows about 110,000 clones, approximately 82% of them singletons. This entry is derived from a study of blood T cell repertoires in COVID-19. Study information: Specimens from acute and convalescent COVID-19 originated in the United States, Italy and Spain. The cDNA or gDNA used as material had been derived from T cells, B-cell-depleted T cells, or PBMCs.

The sequence derives from a woman aged 70-85 years with acute or convalescent COVID-19. This chain links TRBV27 with TRBJ2-7, with 8 bases aligning to TRBD2. Sequencing was done on a sample of peripheral blood. CDR3 amino acids: CASSPPQRERQYF. As DNA, the CDR3 is TGTGCCAGCAGTCCCCCCCAGCGGGAGAGGCAGTACTTC.